This TCR beta chain came from a study of blood T cells in healthy people across ages. Across the study: Template switching captured about one barcoded beta molecule per two T cells. Study conclusions and caveats: With age, beta diversity per million T cells declined roughly linearly, significantly by around 43.

The CDR3 spans 15 residues. Germline assignment: CDR1 MDHEN and CDR2 SYDVKM. V lost 4 bases, J lost 5 bases, and 5 bases stayed unmatched. Aged roughly 6 to 100, donors were systemically healthy Caucasians from Russia. A note on this clonotype: Antigen specificity is unknown.

Then a second PCR, running roughly 6 to 11 cycles, was carried out with a sample-barcoded 5' primer and a J-beta primer mix. A template-switch adaptor with 12 random nucleotides tagged each cDNA molecule. TCRdb re-called the 5' RACE reads through MiXCR, storing one row per CDR3 protein. The table has about 640,000 distinct CDR3 sequences, about 28% seen once; the top ten hold 15% to 19%. This clonotype originated in a woman aged 80 or over in good health. Input material: blood. V gene TRBV28 combines with J gene TRBJ2-7, with 13 bases matching TRBD2. The CDR3: CASSWPGLAGNEQYF. The CDR3 coding sequence is TGTGCCAGCAGTTGGCCGGGACTAGCGGGAAACGAGCAGTACTTC.